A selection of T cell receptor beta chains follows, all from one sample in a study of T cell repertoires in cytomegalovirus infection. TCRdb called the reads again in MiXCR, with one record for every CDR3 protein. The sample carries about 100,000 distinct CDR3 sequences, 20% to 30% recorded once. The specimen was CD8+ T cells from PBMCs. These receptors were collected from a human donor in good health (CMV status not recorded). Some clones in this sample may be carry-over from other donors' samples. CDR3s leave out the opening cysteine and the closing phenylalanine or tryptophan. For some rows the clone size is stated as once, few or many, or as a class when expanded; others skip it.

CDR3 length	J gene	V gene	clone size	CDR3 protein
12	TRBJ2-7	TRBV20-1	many	SARAWDLNYEQY
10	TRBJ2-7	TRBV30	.	AGEIAGTEQY
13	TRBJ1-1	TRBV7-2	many	ASSLALGLRTEAF
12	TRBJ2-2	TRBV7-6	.	ASSLGAETGELF
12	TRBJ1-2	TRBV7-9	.	ASSLTTETDGYT
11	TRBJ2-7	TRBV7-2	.	ASSTGTVYEQY
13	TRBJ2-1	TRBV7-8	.	ASSLRALRANEQF
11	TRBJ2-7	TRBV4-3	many	ASSQEGWDEQY
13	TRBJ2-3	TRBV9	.	ASSVGLAATDTQY
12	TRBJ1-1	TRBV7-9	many	ASSADVMNTEAF
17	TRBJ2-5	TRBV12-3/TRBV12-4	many	ASSTSSSGGQSHQETQY
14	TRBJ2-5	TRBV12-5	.	ASGPGDRGHGETQY
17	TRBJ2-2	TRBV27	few	ASSSHLGPGQGGSGELF
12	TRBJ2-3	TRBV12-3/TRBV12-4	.	ASSRRTSTDTQY
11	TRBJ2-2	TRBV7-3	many	ASSWDGTGELF
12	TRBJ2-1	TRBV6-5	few	ASSYGQANNEQF
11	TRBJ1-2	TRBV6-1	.	AGEDRAKYGYT
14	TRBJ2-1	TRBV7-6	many	ASSPTGTGSYNEQF
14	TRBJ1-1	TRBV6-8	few	ASSLSFRDSDTEAF
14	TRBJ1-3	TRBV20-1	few	SARDYSGANGNTIY
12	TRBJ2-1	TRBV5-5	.	ASSWDPLNNEQF
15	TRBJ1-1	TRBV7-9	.	ASSLAQFLGGNTEAF
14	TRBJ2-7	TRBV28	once	ASSLPPGGAGYEQY
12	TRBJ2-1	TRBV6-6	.	ASRRGADYNEQF
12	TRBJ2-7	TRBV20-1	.	SARDSGEAYEQY
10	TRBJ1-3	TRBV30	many	AWKASGNTIY
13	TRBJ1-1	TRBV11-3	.	ASSPRGGLDTEAF
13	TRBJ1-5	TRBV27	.	ASSPTGESRQPQH
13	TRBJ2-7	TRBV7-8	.	ASSRQGQASYEQY
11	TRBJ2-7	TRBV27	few	ASSWTSFHEQY
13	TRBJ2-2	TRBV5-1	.	ASSLEAGEVGELF
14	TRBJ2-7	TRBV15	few	ATSPGEIPGVYEQY
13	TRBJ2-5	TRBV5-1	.	ASRSEQVDIETQY
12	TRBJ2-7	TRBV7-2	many	ASSAGLEGYEQY